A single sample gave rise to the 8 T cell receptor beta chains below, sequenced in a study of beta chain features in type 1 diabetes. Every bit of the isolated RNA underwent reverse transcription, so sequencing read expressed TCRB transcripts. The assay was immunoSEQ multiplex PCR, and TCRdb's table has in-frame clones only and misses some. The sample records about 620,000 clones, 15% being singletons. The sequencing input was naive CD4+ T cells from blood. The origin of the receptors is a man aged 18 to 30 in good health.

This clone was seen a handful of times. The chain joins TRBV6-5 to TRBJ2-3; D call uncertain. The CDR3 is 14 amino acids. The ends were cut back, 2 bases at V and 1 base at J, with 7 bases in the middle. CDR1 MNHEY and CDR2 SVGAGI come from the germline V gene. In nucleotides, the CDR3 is TGTGCCAGCAGTTACAGGGTAGGCACAGATACGCAGTATTTT. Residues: CASSYRVGTDTQYF.

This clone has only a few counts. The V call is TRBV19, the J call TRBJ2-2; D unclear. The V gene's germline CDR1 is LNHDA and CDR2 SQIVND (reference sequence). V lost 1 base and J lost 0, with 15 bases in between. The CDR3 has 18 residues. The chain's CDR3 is CASSIAGRSFANTGELFF. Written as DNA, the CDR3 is TGTGCCAGTAGTATAGCAGGACGGAGTTTCGCGAACACCGGGGAGCTGTTTTTT.

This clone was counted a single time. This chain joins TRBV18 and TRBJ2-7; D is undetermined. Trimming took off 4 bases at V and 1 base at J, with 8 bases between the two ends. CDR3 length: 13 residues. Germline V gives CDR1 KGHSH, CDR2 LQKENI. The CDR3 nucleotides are TGTGCCAGCTCACTCCTTGTTTCCTACGAGCAGTACTTC. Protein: CASSLLVSYEQYF.

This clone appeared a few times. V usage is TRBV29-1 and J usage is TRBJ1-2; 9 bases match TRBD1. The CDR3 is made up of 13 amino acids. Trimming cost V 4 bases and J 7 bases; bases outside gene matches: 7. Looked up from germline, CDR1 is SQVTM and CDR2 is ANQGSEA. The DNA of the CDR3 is TGCAGCGTTGGATCGGACAGGGGCAGTGGCTACACCTTC. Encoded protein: CSVGSDRGSGYTF.

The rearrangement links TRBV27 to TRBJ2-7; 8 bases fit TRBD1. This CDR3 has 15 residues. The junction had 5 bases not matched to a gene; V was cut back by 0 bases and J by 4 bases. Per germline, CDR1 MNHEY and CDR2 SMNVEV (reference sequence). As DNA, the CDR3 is TGTGCCAGCAGTTTATCTGGACAGGGTATTTACGAGCAGTACTTC. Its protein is CASSLSGQGIYEQYF.

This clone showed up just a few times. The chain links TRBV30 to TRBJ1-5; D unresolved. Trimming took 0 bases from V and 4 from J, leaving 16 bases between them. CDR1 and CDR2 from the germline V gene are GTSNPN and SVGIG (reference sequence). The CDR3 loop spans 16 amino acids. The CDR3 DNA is TGTGCCTGGAGTGTATACACGGCCACAAAGAATCAGCCCCAGCATTTT. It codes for CAWSVYTATKNQPQHF.

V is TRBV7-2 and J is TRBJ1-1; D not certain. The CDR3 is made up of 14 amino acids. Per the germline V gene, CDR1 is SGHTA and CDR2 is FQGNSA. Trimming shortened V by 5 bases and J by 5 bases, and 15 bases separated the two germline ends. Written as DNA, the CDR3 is TGTGCCAGCAGCCCTAGGTCAGTGAGAACTGAAGCTTTCTTT. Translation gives CASSPRSVRTEAFF.

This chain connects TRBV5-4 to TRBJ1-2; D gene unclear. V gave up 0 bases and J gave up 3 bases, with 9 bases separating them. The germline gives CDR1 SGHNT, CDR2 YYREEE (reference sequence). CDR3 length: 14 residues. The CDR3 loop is CASSLALVDYGYTF. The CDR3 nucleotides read TGTGCCAGCAGCTTGGCCTTAGTTGACTATGGCTACACCTTC.